This T cell receptor beta chain was documented in a study of T cell changes during pregnancy in multiple sclerosis. CDR1 is SGHRS, CDR2 YFSETQ, per germline. The CDR3 sequence is 14 residues long. Trimming stripped 1 base from V and 4 bases from J, with 10 bases between. Assay used: immunoSEQ multiplex PCR; TCRdb lists only in-frame clones, some missing. Of around 52,000 clones listed, roughly nine tenths were seen once; the top ten hold just under 0.2%. This chain connects TRBV5-1 to TRBJ2-3; D call uncertain. The TCR sequence derives from a female donor with multiple sclerosis, enrolled in a pregnancy study. The sample consisted of CD4+ T cells from peripheral blood mononuclear cells, taken in the second trimester of pregnancy. DNA for the CDR3: TGCGCCAGCAGCTTGCGGGTCTTCTCAGATACGCAGTATTTT. It translates to CASSLRVFSDTQYF.